A selection of T cell receptor beta chains follows, all from one sample in a study of CD8 T cells in ankylosing spondylitis. TCRdb reprocessed the 5' RACE reads with MiXCR, giving one entry per CDR3 protein. The table lists around 490,000 distinct CDR3 sequences, approximately 5% of them singletons. The sample was blood, either unsorted or a sorted T cell fraction (not recorded which). These receptors were collected from a male donor with ankylosing spondylitis. The CDR3 runs from the conserved cysteine through the conserved F or W.

CATQGGTENYEQYF	TRBV10-3
CASAPTGTPMGYNEQFF	TRBV7-9
CATSGVGTGGFSTDTQYF	TRBV24-1
CASSLLVGQVSEQYF	TRBV5-1
CASSQLDRGTEAFF	TRBV4-1
CASSHLDRGGSYGYTF	TRBV3-1
CASSLRRPYQETQYF	TRBV28
CASSLLSQGLGYGYTF	TRBV7-2
CCARGFRLESSYNEQFF	TRBV20-1
CASSQRDREIPEAFF	TRBV4-1
CSVPQGLEVNVYTF	TRBV29-1
CASTQGGTQGDYGYTF	TRBV2
CASSDQGTDTQYF	TRBV25-1
CATSRDPQGNTEAFF	TRBV15
CASSLKGEWDYGYTF	TRBV7-3
CAITPSSLADTQYF	TRBV10-3
CASSLRGTGGETQYF	TRBV13
CASMKYYHEQYF	TRBV6-1
CASSRTWAANVLTF	TRBV12-3/TRBV12-4
CASSPVGGVDEQFF	TRBV5-1
CASSEATGAENSPLHF	TRBV6-1
CSAPIGGSTDTQYF	TRBV20-1
CATSDHGRGFTDTQYF	TRBV24-1
CATSRESISDGIYF	TRBV15
CASSPDLWTRIYEQFF	TRBV6-1
CASSSRGAGVQETQYF	TRBV27
CSVDLGTGPYEQYF	TRBV29-1
CSALRGRGDTQYF	TRBV20-1
CASSLAGQNNYGYTF	TRBV7-9
CATQRGDEGYTF	TRBV6-5
CASSSDMTSGNTIYF	TRBV7-2
CSASVGNGELFF	TRBV20-1
CASSQVLDGDGNTEAFF	TRBV4-2
CAIRAGTSYQADTQYF	TRBV10-3
CASILDLAPLAETQYF	TRBV27
CASSLVSNSPLHF	TRBV28
CASSFRQGALSGANVLTF	TRBV11-1
CATSRGGTDFVETQYF	TRBV15
CASTLAGDTEAFF	TRBV6-1
CASSQDLDRGDEQYF	TRBV4-3
CASSRVASSYNEQFF	TRBV7-2
CASRRTSGRVTGELFF	TRBV12-3/TRBV12-4
CASSPDGSPGELFF	TRBV6-4
CATLPIFSYEQYF	TRBV28
CASSLTGPGSYNEQFF	TRBV7-2
CSASSPGSRVSEEQYF	TRBV20-1
CATSRGTAYGYTF	TRBV15
CSAETSGGRIEQFF	TRBV20-1
CASKGDYGYTF	TRBV12-3/TRBV12-4
CASSALTSRGTDTQYF	TRBV9
CASSYASDLEGEQFF	TRBV6-5
CASNWAGELFF	TRBV12-3/TRBV12-4